Listed below are T cell receptor beta chains from one sample, sequenced in a study of shared clonotypes between healthy human individuals. Measured with immunoSEQ multiplex PCR; TCRdb has only the in-frame clones, and not every one. Of 2,500,000 or so clones listed, approximately 94% are singletons. Material for sequencing was naive CD4+ T cells sorted from blood. The source of these receptors is a young man in good health. Each CDR3 is given without its conserved first and last residue. Each record gives: V gene, CDR3 protein.

v_gene: TRBV2
CDR3aa: ASSSSGGAGDTQY

v_gene: TRBV7-9
CDR3aa: ASSLVTGGTDTQY

v_gene: TRBV5-1
CDR3aa: ASSLAGGIEAF

v_gene: TRBV11-2
CDR3aa: ASSWGTVTETQY

v_gene: TRBV7-3
CDR3aa: ASSLGLVADTQY

v_gene: TRBV7-2
CDR3aa: ASRSDSGSGFVYEQF

v_gene: TRBV4-1
CDR3aa: ASSQPLAGTSDTQY

v_gene: TRBV6-1
CDR3aa: ASSELQSNTEAF

v_gene: TRBV5-1
CDR3aa: ASSLQGGTTYEQY

v_gene: TRBV10-3
CDR3aa: AISGTENTEAF

v_gene: TRBV7-9
CDR3aa: ASSFYPQSITDTQY

v_gene: TRBV9
CDR3aa: ASSVELAGIYEQY

v_gene: TRBV7-9
CDR3aa: ASSHHPRKGDGYGYT

v_gene: TRBV7-2
CDR3aa: ASSLGSSGTEAF

v_gene: TRBV19
CDR3aa: ASSTGLAGGLETQY

v_gene: TRBV11-2
CDR3aa: ASSLGSLGNTEAF

v_gene: TRBV4-3
CDR3aa: ASGVAGGTGELF

v_gene: TRBV7-9
CDR3aa: ASSLDSSGANVLT

v_gene: TRBV29-1
CDR3aa: SPRRASEQF

v_gene: TRBV18
CDR3aa: ASSPTLAGGNTGELF

v_gene: TRBV19
CDR3aa: ASGRTTSSYNEQF

v_gene: TRBV18
CDR3aa: ASSAEGSYEQY

v_gene: TRBV2
CDR3aa: ASSVRDITEAF

v_gene: TRBV6-6
CDR3aa: ASSRTGSPITSPLH

v_gene: TRBV27
CDR3aa: ASSWDSLSSYEQY

v_gene: TRBV12-5
CDR3aa: ASGLDRLAGRTGELF

v_gene: TRBV4-1
CDR3aa: ASSQRGLPYGYT

v_gene: TRBV11-2
CDR3aa: ASSFERSEQF

v_gene: TRBV5-1
CDR3aa: ASSSQGTEAF

v_gene: TRBV7-2
CDR3aa: ASSPDGRGANEQF

v_gene: TRBV7-7
CDR3aa: ASSFGAGQGTGELF

v_gene: TRBV18
CDR3aa: ASSPSNRAGNTIY

v_gene: TRBV11-1
CDR3aa: ASSPGTGNTGELF

v_gene: TRBV5-4
CDR3aa: ASSPRGYEQY

v_gene: TRBV27
CDR3aa: ASSFGAGEETQY

v_gene: TRBV30
CDR3aa: AWSGDRVGSPLH

v_gene: TRBV28
CDR3aa: ASSRGQGGNQPQH

v_gene: TRBV29-1
CDR3aa: SVRQGTGANVLT

v_gene: TRBV5-1
CDR3aa: ASGTGGTGELF

v_gene: TRBV2
CDR3aa: ASTTVGDNEQF

v_gene: TRBV6-6
CDR3aa: ASSPRGQGALGYT